Listed here are 18 T cell receptor beta chains from one sample, sequenced in a study of blood T cells in healthy people across ages. A sample-barcoded 5' primer and a J-beta primer mix were used in a second PCR of about 7 to 12 cycles. One entry per CDR3 protein results from TCRdb running MiXCR on the 5' RACE reads. The table includes nearly 800,000 distinct CDR3 sequences, more than 50% detected once. Sample: blood. The receptor source for this set is a man aged 35 to 55 in good health.

The J gene is TRBJ1-5, the V gene TRBV29-1, with 8 bases fitting TRBD1. The CDR3 totals 16 residues. Per germline, CDR1 SQVTM and CDR2 ANQGSEA. V lost 2 bases and J lost 15; bases outside the gene matches: 21. CDR3 sequence reads: CSVEPGGQRPIRPTHF. The CDR3 DNA sequence: TGCAGCGTTGAACCAGGGGGCCAGAGGCCGATCAGGCCTACGCATTTT.

This clonotype was seen more than once but under ten times. The chain joins TRBV20-1 to TRBJ2-5; tentative D call: TRBD1 (5 bases). V lost 0 bases to trimming and J lost 1 base, with 12 bases between them. This CDR3 has 15 amino acids. CDR1 is DFQATT and CDR2 is SNEGSKA in the germline V gene (reference sequence). As DNA, the CDR3 is TGCAGTGCTAGAGATGGAATTGGGGCCCAAGAGACCCAGTACTTC. Amino acid sequence: CSARDGIGAQETQYF.

This clonotype was seen more than once but under ten times. J is TRBJ2-3 and V is TRBV4-3, with D tentatively TRBD1 or TRBD2 (5 bases each). V was cut by 1 base and J by 6 bases, with 11 bases left in between. The CDR3 runs to 14 residues. CDR1 LGHNA and CDR2 YSLEER come from the germline V gene. CDR3: CASSQGGDLDTQYF. The DNA for the CDR3 is TGCGCCAGCAGCCAAGGTGGGGACCTGGATACGCAGTATTTT.

The rearrangement joins TRBV29-1 to TRBJ2-6; D gene ambiguous. The CDR3 has 12 amino acids. Deletions cut 5 bases from V and 2 bases from J, with 4 bases between. Germline V CDR1 and CDR2: SQVTM, ANQGSEA. The CDR3 DNA follows: TGCAGCGTTATCACTGGGGCCAACGTCCTGACTTTC. Encoded protein: CSVITGANVLTF.

The chain has TRBV11-2 and TRBJ2-5; D is perhaps TRBD2 (5 bases). Trimming removed 1 base from V and 5 bases from J, with 20 bases in between. The CDR3 runs to 17 residues. Germline CDR1 SGHAT, CDR2 FQNNGV. CDR3 bases: TGTGCCAGCAGCTTAGGTCTTAGCGCGGACGGTGGGGAGACCCAGTACTTC. Its protein product is CASSLGLSADGGETQYF.

The J gene is TRBJ2-1, the V gene TRBV5-4; D possibly corresponds to TRBD2 (6 bases). The germline CDR1 and CDR2 sequences are SGHNT and YYREEE (reference sequence). This CDR3 comprises 15 residues. Trimming removed 3 bases at V and 5 bases at J, with 15 bases between. The DNA for the CDR3 is TGTGCCAGCAGCTCCGCCGGGACTCTAAACAATGAGCAGTTCTTC. This encodes CASSSAGTLNNEQFF.

In this sample, this clonotype turned up a few times. This chain connects TRBV6-5 to TRBJ1-6; TRBD1 might be the D (5 bases). Germline loops: CDR1 MNHEY, CDR2 SVGAGI. The length of the CDR3 is 16 residues. The V end was cut by 5 bases, the J end by 5 bases, with 16 bases between. The CDR3, as DNA: TGTGCCAGCAGTCGGGACGGAGCCCTCAATAATTCACCCCTCCACTTT. It specifies CASSRDGALNNSPLHF.

There are a few counts of this clonotype. This rearrangement joins TRBV13 to TRBJ2-5; D remains ambiguous. The CDR3 is made up of 15 amino acids. V was pared by 2 bases and J by 2 bases, with 12 bases between. Germline V gene sequence: CDR1 PRHDT, CDR2 FYEKMQ (reference sequence). CDR3 sequence reads: CASSLFQRKQETQYF. CDR3 bases: TGTGCCAGCAGCTTATTCCAGAGAAAACAAGAGACCCAGTACTTC.

The chain recombines TRBV7-2 with TRBJ2-7, with D possibly TRBD2 on 5 matching bases. This CDR3 region has 12 residues. Germline V gene sequence: CDR1 SGHTA, CDR2 FQGNSA. V dropped 5 bases and J dropped 5 bases, with 10 bases sitting between them. The CDR3 loop reads CASSRTWDEQYF. The CDR3, as DNA: TGTGCCAGCAGCCGGACTTGGGACGAGCAGTACTTC.

The V and J genes are TRBV7-9 and TRBJ2-5; D gene ambiguous. In germline, CDR1 is SEHNR, CDR2 FQNEAQ (reference sequence). The V and J ends lost 6 bases and 1 base respectively, with 12 bases between them. The CDR3 is 14 amino acids. The CDR3 sequence is CASRLDIPQETQYF. In DNA, the CDR3 is TGTGCCAGCAGGCTTGACATTCCCCAAGAGACCCAGTACTTC. The full variable domain, with the rest looked up from reference TRBV7-9 and TRBJ2-5, is DTGVSQNPRHKITKRGQNVTFRCDPISEHNRLYWYRQTLGQGPEFLTYFQNEAQLEKSRLLSDRFSAERPKGSFSTLEIQRTEQGDSAMYLCASRLDIPQETQYFGPGTRLLVL.

The chain links TRBV20-1 to TRBJ2-1; D not resolved. This CDR3 has 13 residues. Germline V gene data show CDR1 as DFQATT and CDR2 as SNEGSKA (reference sequence). Trimming took 3 bases from V and 10 from J, leaving 16 bases between them. For the CDR3, the DNA is TGCAGTGCTAGCGGCTCCTTCCACTACGAGCAGTTCTTC. Protein product: CSASGSFHYEQFF.

The rearrangement uses TRBV3-1 and TRBJ2-1; D not certain. Trimming left V 0 bases short and J 4 bases short, with 13 bases between. CDR1 is LGHDT and CDR2 is YNNKEL in the germline V gene (reference sequence). The CDR3 covers 16 residues. The CDR3, as DNA: TGTGCCAGCAGCCAAGATCTCGGGTACACTTACAATGAGCAGTTCTTC. Translated: CASSQDLGYTYNEQFF.

V usage is TRBV5-1 and J usage is TRBJ2-3; 7 nucleotides align to TRBD1. The V gene end was trimmed by 4 bases and the J gene end by 4 bases; junction bases not matched to a gene: 6. Germline V lookup: CDR1 SGHRS, CDR2 YFSETQ. CDR3 length: 14 residues. CDR3 DNA sequence: TGCGCCAGCAGCCCGGGACAGACTTCAGATACGCAGTATTTT. Translated, it gives CASSPGQTSDTQYF. Full variable domain (rest looked up from reference TRBV5-1 and TRBJ2-3): KAGVTQTPRYLIKTRGQQVTLSCSPISGHRSVSWYQQTPGQGLQFLFEYFSETQRNKGNFPGRFSGRQFSNSRSEMNVSTLELGDSALYLCASSPGQTSDTQYFGPGTRLTVL.

In this sample, this clonotype turned up a few times. The V gene is TRBV6-6, the J gene TRBJ1-2; D perhaps matches TRBD1 (5 bases). The CDR3 has 11 residues. CDR1 is MNHNY and CDR2 is SVGAGI in the germline V gene (reference sequence). The V end lost 7 bases, the J end lost 7 bases, and 10 bases lay between the germline ends. The chain's CDR3 is CASTDGGGYTF. For the CDR3, the DNA is TGTGCCAGCACCGACGGGGGTGGCTACACCTTC.

The chain couples TRBV27 to TRBJ2-7, with TRBD2 matching over 7 bases. V shed 6 bases, J shed 0 bases, and the junction held 14 bases outside the gene matches. The CDR3 extends over 17 amino acids. In germline, CDR1 is MNHEY, CDR2 SMNVEV (reference sequence). DNA of the CDR3: TGTGCCAGCAGCACAAGCGGGGACTCTTCATACTCCTACGAGCAGTACTTC. Amino acids: CASSTSGDSSYSYEQYF.

The chain links TRBV12-3 or TRBV12-4 to TRBJ2-3; the D call may be TRBD1 or TRBD2 (5 bases each). The V and J ends lost 10 bases and 0 bases respectively, with 14 bases between them. The length of the CDR3 is 14 residues. CDR3 bases: TGTGCCACCGGGACGGCGCTTAGCACAGATACGCAGTATTTT. Protein product: CATGTALSTDTQYF.

This clonotype came up a few times. The chain links TRBV29-1 to TRBJ1-2, with D possibly TRBD1 on 6 matching bases. This CDR3 has 12 residues. Germline loops: CDR1 SQVTM, CDR2 ANQGSEA. CDR3 nucleotides: TGCACCTTCACAGGGCCGGTGGTATCTCACACCTTC. It codes for CTFTGPVVSHTF. The whole variable domain, filled in from reference TRBV29-1 and TRBJ1-2, reads SAVISQKPSRDICQRGTSLTIQCQVDSQVTMMFWYRQQPGQSLTLIATANQGSEATYESGFVIDKFPISRPNLTFSTLTVSNMSPEDSSIYLCTFTGPVVSHTFGSGTRLTVV.

The CDR3 bases are TGTGCCAGCTTGGACAGTTCCTCCTACGAGCAGTACTTC. This codes for CASLDSSSYEQYF. The chain has TRBV27 and TRBJ2-7, with D tentatively TRBD1 (6 bases). This CDR3 contains 13 residues. Germline values: CDR1 MNHEY, CDR2 SMNVEV (reference sequence). Deletions cut 8 bases from V and 0 bases from J, with 11 bases between.